The present T cell receptor (beta chain) was sequenced within a study of blood T cell repertoires in COVID-19. Study-level background: COVID-19 samples from acute and convalescent phases originated in the United States, Italy and Spain. Sources were T cells, B-cell-depleted T cells, or PBMCs; the material itself was cDNA or gDNA.

Germline-derived CDR1 and CDR2 are SGHRS and YFSETQ. V gave up 4 bases and J gave up 4 bases, with 12 bases separating them. The CDR3 is made up of 13 amino acids. In the study's own analysis: Reference gene primer amplification gave estimated nucleated cell counts. The protocol was immunoSEQ multiplex PCR, while the TCRdb copy is restricted to in-frame clones and leaves out a portion. That table gives V, J and clone size, and the DNA gave D and trimming. The sample shows some 5,600 clones, approximately 84% of them seen only once. Sequencing was carried out using peripheral blood. This receptor was taken from a human donor in a cohort sampled during active COVID-19. V and J are TRBV5-1 and TRBJ2-7; D possibly corresponds to TRBD1 (6 bases). Written as DNA, the CDR3 is TGCGCCAGCAGCCTCAGGGGTCGGTACGAGCAGTACTTC. It translates to CASSLRGRYEQYF. The whole variable domain, remainder taken from reference TRBV5-1 and TRBJ2-7, is KAGVTQTPRYLIKTRGQQVTLSCSPISGHRSVSWYQQTPGQGLQFLFEYFSETQRNKGNFPGRFSGRQFSNSRSEMNVSTLELGDSALYLCASSLRGRYEQYFGPGTRLTVT.